The present T cell receptor beta chain was sequenced within a study of T cells in Graves' hyperthyroidism and ophthalmopathy. The study's findings and limits: Within blood appeared most thyroid clonotypes that had expanded above 0.001. Ophthalmopathy, which appeared later, was predicted by the model a median around 6.5 months before onset.

Amplified TCR beta CDR3 regions derived from RNA transcripts. RT-PCR in the first round (using the HTBI primer set) targeted the TCR CDR3. MiXCR, run by TCRdb on the multiplex PCR reads, gives a single entry per CDR3 protein. Here the sample spans more than 550,000 distinct CDR3 sequences, approximately 15% being singletons. Trimming removed 6 bases from V and 5 bases from J, with 17 bases in between. Germline CDR1 is SEHNR and CDR2 is FQNEAQ (reference sequence). This CDR3 has 14 residues. Hyperthyroidism of Graves' type that showed no ophthalmopathy progression within 18 months was stable. Each diagnosis drew on symptoms, thyroxine, TRAb, thyroid ultrasound and orbital computed tomography findings. This clonotype occurred a few times. The antigen is not known.

This rearrangement joins TRBV7-9 to TRBJ2-7; D gene ambiguous. Sequencing was performed on blood. The sequence came from a man in his fifties with Graves' hyperthyroidism. The CDR3 DNA follows: TGTGCCAGCAGTTTTTCTACGACCGACGACGAGCAGTACTTC. It yields the protein CASSFSTTDDEQYF.